In its sample, the clone carrying this T cell receptor beta chain was seen a few times. As yet, its antigen is unknown. The record originates from a study of T cells in Graves' hyperthyroidism and ophthalmopathy. Study-wide points: With a median lead of approximately 6 months before onset, the model predicted ophthalmopathy.

Researchers took RNA transcripts and amplified the TCR beta CDR3 regions from them. Using the HTBI primer set, a first-round RT-PCR was run on the TCR CDR3. TCRdb re-called the multiplex PCR reads through MiXCR, storing one row per CDR3 protein. The profile covers fewer than 600,000 distinct CDR3 sequences, with approximately 14% appearing a single time and about a sixth taken by the ten largest. The V end lost 3 bases, the J end lost 1 base, and 10 bases lay between the germline ends. Looked up from germline, CDR1 is SGHRS and CDR2 is YFSETQ. CDR3 length: 14 residues. Uncontrolled infection, other autoimmune disease, pregnancy or lactation excluded patients.

This receptor was identified in a woman aged 18-35 years with Graves' hyperthyroidism. The chain couples TRBV5-1 to TRBJ1-1, with D unclear. Sequenced sample: blood. The CDR3 nucleotides read TGCGCCAGCAGCTCCACAGAGAGGAACACTGAAGCTTTCTTT. Amino acid sequence: CASSSTERNTEAFF.